Below are 19 T cell receptor beta chains sequenced from a single sample in a study of CD8 T cells in ankylosing spondylitis. Overall study results and limits: One TCR beta motif, made up of about 8 highly homologous variants, appeared characteristic of ankylosing spondylitis blood.

These receptors' targets are unknown. From the 5' RACE reads, TCRdb called clonotypes with MiXCR, one entry per CDR3 protein. The sample includes around 450,000 distinct CDR3 sequences, roughly a quarter seen only once; the top ten take 0.89%. What was sequenced was blood, either unsorted or a sorted T cell fraction (not recorded which). The receptors originated from a male donor with ankylosing spondylitis.

This chain connects TRBV20-1 to TRBJ1-2; D gene uncertain. V was pared by 0 bases and J by 8 bases, with 16 bases between. Germline CDR1 reads DFQATT; CDR2 reads SNEGSKA (reference sequence). The CDR3 has 14 amino acids. CDR3 sequence: CSARDSRVQGGYTF. The CDR3 DNA is TGCAGTGCTAGAGATTCTCGGGTCCAAGGAGGCTACACCTTC.

The chain is built from TRBV10-3 and TRBJ2-1, with 7 bases identical to TRBD2. Germline V gene data show CDR1 as ENHRY and CDR2 as SYGVKD. This CDR3 comprises 14 residues. J gave up 3 bases and V 7 bases, and 6 bases lay outside the gene matches. The DNA of the CDR3 is TGTGCCATCACCCCAAGCGGGAACTACAATGAGCAGTTCTTC. It codes for CAITPSGNYNEQFF.

The V call is TRBV5-1, the J call TRBJ1-1; D gene unclear. This CDR3 contains 13 residues. In germline, CDR1 is SGHRS, CDR2 YFSETQ. Trimming removed 5 bases from V and 0 bases from J, with 8 bases in between. CDR3 DNA sequence: TGCGCCAGCAGGGAGGTTTTGAACACTGAAGCTTTCTTT. Encoded protein: CASREVLNTEAFF.

The table lists this clonotype with a few counts. The chain employs TRBV20-1 and TRBJ2-7, with D perhaps matching TRBD1 (6 bases). CDR3 length equals 13 residues. Trimming took 5 bases from V and 3 from J, leaving 14 bases between them. The V gene's germline CDR1 is DFQATT and CDR2 SNEGSKA (reference sequence). The CDR3 DNA is TGCAGTGCTTCAAAGACAGGACTCTACGAGCAGTACGTC. It yields the protein CSASKTGLYEQYV.

This clonotype was counted only a few times. The chain has TRBV5-1 and TRBJ2-1; D is unresolved. V shed 2 bases and J shed 9 bases, with 6 bases lying between them. The CDR3 is 11 residues long. Germline V CDR1 and CDR2: SGHRS, YFSETQ. Here the CDR3 reads CASSLRTEQFF. The CDR3 region has the DNA TGCGCCAGCAGCTTAAGGACTGAGCAGTTCTTC.

This chain links TRBV7-9 with TRBJ2-3, with 9 nucleotides matching TRBD2. This CDR3 contains 15 residues. After removal of 5 bases from V and 3 bases from J, the junction contained 6 bases not matched to a gene. In germline, CDR1 is SEHNR, CDR2 FQNEAQ (reference sequence). The CDR3 nucleotides read TGTGCCAGCAGCGGTCCGGGACTAGCAACAGATACGCAGTATTTT. Its translation is CASSGPGLATDTQYF.

The CDR3, as DNA: TGTGCCAGCACCCAGGGGACTGAAGCTTTCTTT. This sequence encodes CASTQGTEAFF. This chain links TRBV27 with TRBJ1-1, with D possibly matching TRBD1 (6 bases). Germline V CDR1 and CDR2: MNHEY, SMNVEV (reference sequence). CDR3 length: 11 residues. The V and J ends lost 7 bases and 5 bases respectively, with 8 bases between them.

This clonotype was counted ten times or more. The chain uses TRBV6-2 or TRBV6-3 and TRBJ2-1; maybe TRBD2 (6 bases). Per the germline V gene, CDR1 is MNHEY and CDR2 is SVGEGT. CDR3 length: 14 amino acids. V was clipped by 5 bases and J by 2 bases, with 10 bases between them. Here the CDR3 reads CASSQGLAYNEQFF. In DNA, the CDR3 is TGTGCCAGCAGTCAGGGACTGGCCTACAATGAGCAGTTCTTC.

The rearrangement uses TRBV14 and TRBJ1-2; 7 nucleotides match TRBD1. The J segment lost 7 bases and the V segment lost 4 bases, leaving 3 bases of the junction unmatched. The CDR3 runs to 12 residues. The germline V gene encodes CDR1 SGHDN and CDR2 FVKESK. The CDR3 DNA is TGTGCCAGCAGCCCAGGGGGTTTTGGCTACACCTTC. It yields the protein CASSPGGFGYTF.

The rearrangement joins TRBV5-1 to TRBJ2-5, with 11 bases matching TRBD2. Trimming removed 3 bases from V and 9 bases from J; junction bases left unmatched: 13. This CDR3 is 16 amino acids long. Germline CDR1 reads SGHRS; CDR2 reads YFSETQ. The chain's CDR3 is CASSSTTGLAVIAQYF. CDR3 sequence (DNA): TGCGCCAGCAGCTCTACAACGGGACTAGCGGTCATCGCCCAGTACTTC.

The rearrangement links TRBV11-2 to TRBJ1-1; D is unclear. The V end was cut by 0 bases, the J end by 3 bases, with 8 bases between. Germline values: CDR1 SGHAT, CDR2 FQNNGV. There are 14 residues in the CDR3. CDR3 bases: TGTGCCAGCAGCTTAGATGCGGCGTACACTGAAGCTTTCTTT. It codes for CASSLDAAYTEAFF. The full variable domain, rest sourced from reference TRBV11-2 and TRBJ1-1, is EAGVAQSPRYKIIEKRQSVAFWCNPISGHATLYWYQQILGQGPKLLIQFQNNGVVDDSQLPKDRFSAERLKGVDSTLKIQPAKLEDSAVYLCASSLDAAYTEAFFGQGTRLTVV.

This clonotype showed up just a few times. The chain combines TRBV6-2 or TRBV6-3 with TRBJ1-1; perhaps TRBD1 as D (6 bases). The CDR3 totals 14 residues. The germline CDR1 and CDR2 sequences are MNHEY and SVGEGT. V was trimmed by 7 bases and J by 4 bases, leaving 16 bases between them. The CDR3 region has the DNA TGTGCCAGCACGGACAGCTCGAGAGGCACTGAAGCTTTCTTT. It encodes CASTDSSRGTEAFF.

The chain joins TRBV12-3 or TRBV12-4 to TRBJ2-3; D not resolved. The CDR3 is 14 amino acids. The V end lost 3 bases, the J end lost 3 bases, and 10 bases lay between the germline ends. CDR3 amino acids: CASSFGQPTDTQYF. CDR3 nucleotide sequence: TGTGCCAGCAGTTTCGGTCAGCCAACAGATACGCAGTATTTT.

Only a few counts were recorded for this clonotype. This sequence joins TRBV5-1 and TRBJ1-3, with 9 bases matching TRBD1. CDR1 and CDR2 (germline): SGHRS, YFSETQ. This CDR3 contains 14 residues. V dropped 2 bases and J dropped 4; count of bases not matched to a gene: 1. The CDR3 sequence: CASSFGTGGNTIYF. The CDR3 nucleotides are TGCGCCAGCAGCTTTGGGACAGGGGGAAACACCATATATTTT. Complete variable domain (other parts from reference TRBV5-1 and TRBJ1-3): KAGVTQTPRYLIKTRGQQVTLSCSPISGHRSVSWYQQTPGQGLQFLFEYFSETQRNKGNFPGRFSGRQFSNSRSEMNVSTLELGDSALYLCASSFGTGGNTIYFGEGSWLTVV.

This clonotype was seen at least ten times. Germline is not matched at one junction end, which may reflect a read error. The chain has TRBV7-2 and TRBJ2-3; a possible D gene is TRBD1 (5 bases). CDR1 is SGHTA, CDR2 FQGNSA, per germline. This CDR3 has 14 amino acids. CDR3 loop: CASSLQGRTDTQYF. The CDR3 coding sequence is TGCGCCAGCAGCTTGCAGGGCCGCACAGATACGCAGTATTTT.

J is TRBJ2-3 and V is TRBV29-1; perhaps D is TRBD1 or TRBD2 (6 bases each). The V end lost 0 bases, the J end lost 2 bases, and 12 bases lay between the germline ends. The CDR3 loop spans 15 amino acids. Germline V gene lookup returns CDR1 SQVTM and CDR2 ANQGSEA. The chain's CDR3 is CSVEDGGGNTDTQYF. The CDR3 DNA reads as TGCAGCGTTGAAGATGGGGGCGGGAACACAGATACGCAGTATTTT.

The CDR3 DNA sequence: TGTGCCAGCTCACCCGGGACATCCGACTCTGGAAACACCATATATTTT. The encoded protein is CASSPGTSDSGNTIYF. This chain connects TRBV18 to TRBJ1-3, with D possibly TRBD1 on 6 matching bases. With 3 bases removed from V and 0 bases from J, the gap between germline ends came to 12 bases. Germline CDR1 is KGHSH and CDR2 is LQKENI. The CDR3 runs to 16 residues.

The chain employs TRBV6-2 or TRBV6-3 and TRBJ2-7, with 11 positions matching TRBD2. Losses at the gene ends were 5 bases for V and 2 bases for J; bases not matched to a gene: 8. CDR3 length: 16 amino acids. The germline gives CDR1 MNHEY, CDR2 SVGEGT. This chain's CDR3 is CASSDISGRAPYEQYV. CDR3 DNA sequence: TGTGCCAGCAGTGACATTAGCGGGAGGGCCCCCTACGAGCAGTACGTC.

The rearrangement links TRBV7-9 to TRBJ1-1, with D uncertain. This CDR3 contains 14 residues. From germline, CDR1 is SEHNR and CDR2 FQNEAQ (reference sequence). V was shortened by 1 base and J by 2 bases, with 8 bases between the two germline ends. The CDR3 DNA sequence: TGTGCCAGCAGCTTAGAGACACCTAACACTGAAGCTTTCTTT. Translating it yields CASSLETPNTEAFF.